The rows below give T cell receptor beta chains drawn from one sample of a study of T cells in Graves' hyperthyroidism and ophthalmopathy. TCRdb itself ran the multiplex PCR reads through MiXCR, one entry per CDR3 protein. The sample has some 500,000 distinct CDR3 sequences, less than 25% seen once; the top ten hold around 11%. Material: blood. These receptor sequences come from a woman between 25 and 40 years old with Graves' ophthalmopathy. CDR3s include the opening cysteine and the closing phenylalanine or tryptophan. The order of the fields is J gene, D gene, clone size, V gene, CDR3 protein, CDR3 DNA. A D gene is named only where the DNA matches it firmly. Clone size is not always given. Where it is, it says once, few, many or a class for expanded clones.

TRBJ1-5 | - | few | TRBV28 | CASSAELYNQPQHF | TGTGCCAGCAGTGCAGAGCTTTACAATCAGCCCCAGCATTTT
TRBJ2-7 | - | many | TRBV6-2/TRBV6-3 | CASSSRQVPPYEQYF | TGTGCCAGCAGTTCCAGACAGGTCCCTCCCTACGAGCAGTACTTC
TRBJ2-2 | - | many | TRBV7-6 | CACSLVPADNTGELFF | TGTGCCTGCAGCTTAGTTCCGGCAGATAACACCGGGGAGCTGTTTTTT
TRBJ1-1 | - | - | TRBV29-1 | CSADRRDTNTEAFF | TGCAGCGCCGACCGGCGGGACACGAACACTGAAGCTTTCTTT
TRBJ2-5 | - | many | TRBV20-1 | CSAQLREETQYF | TGCAGTGCGCAACTCAGGGAGGAGACCCAGTACTTC
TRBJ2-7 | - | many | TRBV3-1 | CASNLASGGHEQYF | TGTGCCAGCAACCTAGCTTCGGGGGGCCACGAGCAGTACTTC
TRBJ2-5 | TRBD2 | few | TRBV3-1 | CASSQDWQRGLETQYF | TGTGCCAGCAGCCAAGATTGGCAGCGGGGTTTGGAGACCCAGTACTTC
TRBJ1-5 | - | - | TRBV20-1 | CSAPDRGTNQPQHF | TGCAGTGCGCCGGACAGAGGAACCAATCAGCCCCAGCATTTT
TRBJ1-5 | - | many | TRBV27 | CASSLLGRAVNQPQHF | TGTGCCAGCAGTTTACTCGGCAGGGCGGTCAATCAGCCCCAGCATTTT
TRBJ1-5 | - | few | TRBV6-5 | CASSYGEQPQHF | TGTGCCAGCAGTTATGGCGAACAGCCCCAGCATTTT
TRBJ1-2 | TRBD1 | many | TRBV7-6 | CASSTTGVGYTF | TGTGCCAGCAGCACGACAGGGGTGGGCTACACCTTC
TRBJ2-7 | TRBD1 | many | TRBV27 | CASRRPGTGVYEQYF | TGTGCCAGCAGACGCCCCGGGACAGGGGTCTACGAGCAGTACTTC
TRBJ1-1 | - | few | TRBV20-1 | CSAKTALTEAFF | TGCAGTGCTAAGACAGCTCTCACTGAAGCTTTCTTT
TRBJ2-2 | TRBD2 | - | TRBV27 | CASSLHSGTSSWGGELFF | TGTGCCAGCAGTTTACACTCCGGGACTAGTTCTTGGGGCGGGGAGCTGTTTTTT
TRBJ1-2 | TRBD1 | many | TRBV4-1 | CASSQAGAGGGYGYTF | TGCGCCAGCAGCCAAGCAGGGGCAGGGGGTGGTTATGGCTACACCTTC
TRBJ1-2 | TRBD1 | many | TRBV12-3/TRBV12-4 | CASTFQGTGYGYTF | TGTGCCAGCACCTTTCAGGGGACAGGCTATGGCTACACCTTC
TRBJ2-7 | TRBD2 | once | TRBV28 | CASSLAGEFYEQYF | TGTGCCAGCAGTTTAGCGGGAGAGTTCTACGAGCAGTACTTC
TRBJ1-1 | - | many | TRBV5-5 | CASSLDWGLNTEAFF | TGTGCCAGCAGCTTGGATTGGGGACTGAACACTGAAGCTTTCTTT
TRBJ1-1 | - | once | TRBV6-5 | CASSYRSVGAEAFF | TGTGCCAGCAGTTACAGGTCGGTTGGGGCAGAAGCTTTCTTT
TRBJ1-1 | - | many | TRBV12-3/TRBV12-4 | CASSLMNTEAFF | TGTGCCAGCAGTCTTATGAACACTGAAGCTTTCTTT
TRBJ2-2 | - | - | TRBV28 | CASSQEALAANTGELFF | TGTGCCAGCAGCCAAGAAGCTCTAGCCGCGAACACCGGGGAGCTGTTTTTT
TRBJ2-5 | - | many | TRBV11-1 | CASSLAGGEGETQYF | TGTGCCAGCAGCTTAGCAGGGGGGGAAGGAGAGACCCAGTACTTC
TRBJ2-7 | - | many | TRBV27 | CASRIGQTYEQYF | TGTGCCAGCAGGATAGGACAGACCTACGAGCAGTACTTC
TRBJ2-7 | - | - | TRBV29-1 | CSATQGWEQYF | TGCAGCGCCACACAGGGCTGGGAGCAGTACTTC
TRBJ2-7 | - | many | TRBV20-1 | CSAWVDEQYF | TGCAGTGCTTGGGTGGACGAGCAGTACTTC
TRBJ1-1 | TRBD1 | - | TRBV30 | CACHRGITEAFF | TGTGCCTGCCACAGGGGTATCACTGAAGCTTTCTTT
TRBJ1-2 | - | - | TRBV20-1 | CSAAEVPRRYTF | TGCAGTGCCGCAGAGGTTCCCCGCCGCTACACCTTC
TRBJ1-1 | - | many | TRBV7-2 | CASSLRPLTRNTEAFF | TGTGCCAGCAGCTTACGGCCGCTCACGAGGAACACTGAAGCTTTCTTT
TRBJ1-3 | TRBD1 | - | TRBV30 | CAWSPPGGRNTIYF | TGTGCCTGGAGTCCTCCAGGGGGCAGAAACACCATATATTTT
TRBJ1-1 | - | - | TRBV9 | CASSVLQQGTEAFF | TGTGCCAGCAGCGTACTTCAACAGGGAACTGAAGCTTTCTTT
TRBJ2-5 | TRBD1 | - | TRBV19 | CASSSRTGIFGETQYF | TGTGCCAGTAGTTCCAGGACAGGGATATTTGGGGAGACCCAGTACTTC
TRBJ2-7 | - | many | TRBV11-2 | CASSPLYEQYF | TGTGCCAGCAGCCCCCTCTACGAGCAGTACTTC